This paragraph covers one T cell receptor (beta chain) sequence. This sample is drawn from a study of blood T cell repertoires in COVID-19. Whole-study context: Sites across the United States, Italy and Spain contributed samples from acute and convalescent COVID-19.

CDR1 and CDR2 from the germline V gene are KGHSH and LQKENI. CDR3 length equals 13 residues. V was trimmed by 6 bases and J by 8 bases, leaving 14 bases between them. Original handling: Estimation of nucleated cell counts relied on the amplification of reference gene primers. Sequencing used immunoSEQ multiplex PCR; TCRdb keeps in-frame clones, though not all of them. The DNA was the basis for D and trimming; V, J and clone size are from that table. The repertoire holds a few hundred thousand clones, with more than 75% as singletons. The V gene is TRBV18, the J gene TRBJ1-5; D is possibly TRBD1 (6 bases). The source is a man aged 40-49 years with active or convalescent COVID-19. The sample was peripheral blood. CDR3 loop: CASSQQGREPQHF. Here the CDR3 DNA reads TGTGCCAGCTCTCAACAGGGCAGGGAGCCCCAGCATTTT.